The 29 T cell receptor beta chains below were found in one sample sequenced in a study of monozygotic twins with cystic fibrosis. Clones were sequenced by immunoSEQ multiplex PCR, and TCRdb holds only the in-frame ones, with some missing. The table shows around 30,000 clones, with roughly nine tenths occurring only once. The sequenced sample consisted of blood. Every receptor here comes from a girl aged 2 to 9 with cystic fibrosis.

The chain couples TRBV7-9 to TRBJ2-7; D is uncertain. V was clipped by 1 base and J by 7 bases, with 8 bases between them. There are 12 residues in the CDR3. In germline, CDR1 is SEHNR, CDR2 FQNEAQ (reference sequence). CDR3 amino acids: CASSLVAREQYF. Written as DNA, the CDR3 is TGTGCCAGCAGCTTAGTGGCGAGGGAGCAGTACTTC.

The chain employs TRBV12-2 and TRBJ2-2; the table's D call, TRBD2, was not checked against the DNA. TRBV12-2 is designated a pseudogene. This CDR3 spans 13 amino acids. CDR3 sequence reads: CASRLGATGELFF. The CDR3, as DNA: TGTGCAAGTCGCCTAGGCGCCACCGGGGAGCTGTTTTTT.

DNA of the CDR3: TGTGCCAGCAGTGGAGGGCCCACGGATACGCAGTATTTT. It specifies CASSGGPTDTQYF. The gene calls are TRBV5-6 and TRBJ2-3, with a possible D match to TRBD2 (6 bases). CDR3 size: 13 residues. The germline CDR1 and CDR2 sequences are SGHDT and YYEEEE. V shed 5 bases and J shed 6 bases, with 13 bases lying between them.

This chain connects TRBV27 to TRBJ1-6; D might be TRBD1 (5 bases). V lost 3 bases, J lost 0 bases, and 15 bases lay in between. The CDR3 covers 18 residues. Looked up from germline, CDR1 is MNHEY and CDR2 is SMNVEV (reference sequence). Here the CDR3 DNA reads TGTGCCAGCAGTTTGGGGCCAAACCATAGCTCCTATAATTCACCCCTCCACTTT. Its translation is CASSLGPNHSSYNSPLHF.

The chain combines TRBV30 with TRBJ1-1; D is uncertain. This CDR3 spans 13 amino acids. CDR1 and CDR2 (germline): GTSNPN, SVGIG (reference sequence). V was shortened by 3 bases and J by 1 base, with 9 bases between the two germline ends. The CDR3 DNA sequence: TGTGCCTGGAGGTCGGGCCCGAACACTGAAGCTTTCTTT. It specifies CAWRSGPNTEAFF.

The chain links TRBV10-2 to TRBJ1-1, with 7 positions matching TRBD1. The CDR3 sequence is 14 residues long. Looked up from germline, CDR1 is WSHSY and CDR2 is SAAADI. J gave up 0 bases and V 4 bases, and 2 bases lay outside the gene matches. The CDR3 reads CASSGDRVNTEAFF. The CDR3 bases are TGCGCCAGCAGTGGAGACAGGGTGAACACTGAAGCTTTCTTT.

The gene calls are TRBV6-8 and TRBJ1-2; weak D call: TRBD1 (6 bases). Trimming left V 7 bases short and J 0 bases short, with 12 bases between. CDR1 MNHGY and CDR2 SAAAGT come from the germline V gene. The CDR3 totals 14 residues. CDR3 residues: CASTRTAANYGYTF. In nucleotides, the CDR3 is TGTGCCAGCACGCGGACAGCAGCTAACTATGGCTACACCTTC.

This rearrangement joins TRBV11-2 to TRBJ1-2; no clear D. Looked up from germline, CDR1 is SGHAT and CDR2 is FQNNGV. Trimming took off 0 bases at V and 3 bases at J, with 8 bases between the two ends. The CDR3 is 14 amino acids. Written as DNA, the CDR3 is TGTGCCAGCAGCTTAGACCCGAGAGACTATGGCTACACCTTC. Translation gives CASSLDPRDYGYTF.

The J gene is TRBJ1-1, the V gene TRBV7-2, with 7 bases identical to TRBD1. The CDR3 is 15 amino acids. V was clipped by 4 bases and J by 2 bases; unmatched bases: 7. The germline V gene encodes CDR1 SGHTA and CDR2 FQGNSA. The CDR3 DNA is TGTGCCAGCAGCTCCCGAGGGACAGCCAACACTGAAGCTTTCTTT. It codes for CASSSRGTANTEAFF.

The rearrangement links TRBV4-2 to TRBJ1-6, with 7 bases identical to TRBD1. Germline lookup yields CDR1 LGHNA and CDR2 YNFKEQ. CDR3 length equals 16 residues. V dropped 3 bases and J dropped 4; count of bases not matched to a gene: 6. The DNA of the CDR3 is TGTGCCAGCAGCCACCCCGCAGGGGGGTATAATTCACCCCTCCACTTT. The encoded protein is CASSHPAGGYNSPLHF.

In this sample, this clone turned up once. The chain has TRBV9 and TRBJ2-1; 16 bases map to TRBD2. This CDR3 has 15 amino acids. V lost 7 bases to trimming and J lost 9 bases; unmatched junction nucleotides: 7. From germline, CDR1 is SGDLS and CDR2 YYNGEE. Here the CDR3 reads CASAPGLAGGFEQFF. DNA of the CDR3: TGTGCCAGCGCACCGGGACTAGCGGGAGGGTTTGAGCAGTTCTTC.

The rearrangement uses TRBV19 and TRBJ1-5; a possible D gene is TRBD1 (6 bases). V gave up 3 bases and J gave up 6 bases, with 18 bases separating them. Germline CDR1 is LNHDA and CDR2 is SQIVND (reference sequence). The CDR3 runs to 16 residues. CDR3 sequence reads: CASSISGALRGQPQHF. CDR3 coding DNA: TGTGCCAGTAGTATTAGTGGGGCACTCAGGGGTCAGCCCCAGCATTTT.

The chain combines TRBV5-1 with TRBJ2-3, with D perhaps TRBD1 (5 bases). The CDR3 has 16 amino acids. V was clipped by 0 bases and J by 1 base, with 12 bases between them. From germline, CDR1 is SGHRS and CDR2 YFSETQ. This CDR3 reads CASSLAPTGGTDTQYF. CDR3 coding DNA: TGCGCCAGCAGCTTGGCCCCAACAGGAGGCACAGATACGCAGTATTTT.

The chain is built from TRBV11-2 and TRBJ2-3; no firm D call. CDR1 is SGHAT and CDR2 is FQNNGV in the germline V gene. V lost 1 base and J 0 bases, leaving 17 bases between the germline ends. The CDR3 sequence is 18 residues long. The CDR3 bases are TGTGCCAGCAGCTTAGGCCGACGGCAAGACGCTAGCACAGATACGCAGTATTTT. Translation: CASSLGRRQDASTDTQYF.

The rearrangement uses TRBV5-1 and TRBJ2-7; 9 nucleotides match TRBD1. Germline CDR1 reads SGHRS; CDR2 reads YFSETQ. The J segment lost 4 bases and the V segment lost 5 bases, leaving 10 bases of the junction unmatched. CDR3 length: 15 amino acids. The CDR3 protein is CASRPVTGQGYEQYF. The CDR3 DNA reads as TGCGCCAGCAGACCCGTGACGGGACAGGGATACGAGCAGTACTTC.

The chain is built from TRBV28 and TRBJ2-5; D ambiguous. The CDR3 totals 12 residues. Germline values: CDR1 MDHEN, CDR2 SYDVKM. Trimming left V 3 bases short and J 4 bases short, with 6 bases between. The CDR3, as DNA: TGTGCCAGCAGTTTTCGACCAGAGACCCAGTACTTC. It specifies CASSFRPETQYF.

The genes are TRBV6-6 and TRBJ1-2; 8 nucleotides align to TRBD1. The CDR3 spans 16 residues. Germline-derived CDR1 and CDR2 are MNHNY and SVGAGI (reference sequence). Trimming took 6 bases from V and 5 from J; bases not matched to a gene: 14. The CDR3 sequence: CASSLGLNRGGYGYTF. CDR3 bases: TGTGCCAGCAGCCTAGGTTTGAACAGGGGGGGATATGGCTACACCTTC.

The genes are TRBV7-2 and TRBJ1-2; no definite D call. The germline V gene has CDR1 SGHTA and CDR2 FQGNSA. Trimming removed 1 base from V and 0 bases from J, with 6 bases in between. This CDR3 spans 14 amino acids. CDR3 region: CASSLGQANYGYTF. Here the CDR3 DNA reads TGTGCCAGCAGCTTAGGGCAGGCTAACTATGGCTACACCTTC.

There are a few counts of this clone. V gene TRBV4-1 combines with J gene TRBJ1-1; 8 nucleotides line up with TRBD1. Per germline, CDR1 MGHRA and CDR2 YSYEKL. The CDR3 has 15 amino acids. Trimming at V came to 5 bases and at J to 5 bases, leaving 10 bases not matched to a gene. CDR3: CASSVSSTGATEAFF. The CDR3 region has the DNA TGCGCCAGCAGCGTTTCCTCGACAGGGGCAACTGAAGCTTTCTTT.

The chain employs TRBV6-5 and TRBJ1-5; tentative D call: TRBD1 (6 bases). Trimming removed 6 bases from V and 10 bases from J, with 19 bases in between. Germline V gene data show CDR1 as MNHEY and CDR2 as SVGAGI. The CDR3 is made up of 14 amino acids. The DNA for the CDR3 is TGTGCCAGCAGGGATACAGGGTCATATAGTCCCCAGCATTTT. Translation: CASRDTGSYSPQHF.

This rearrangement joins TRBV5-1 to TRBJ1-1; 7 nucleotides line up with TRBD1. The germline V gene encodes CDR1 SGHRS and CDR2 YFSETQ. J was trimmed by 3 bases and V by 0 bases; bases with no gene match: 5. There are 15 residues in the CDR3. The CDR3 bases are TGCGCCAGCAGCTTGGGCAGGGACAGTTACACTGAAGCTTTCTTT. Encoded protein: CASSLGRDSYTEAFF.

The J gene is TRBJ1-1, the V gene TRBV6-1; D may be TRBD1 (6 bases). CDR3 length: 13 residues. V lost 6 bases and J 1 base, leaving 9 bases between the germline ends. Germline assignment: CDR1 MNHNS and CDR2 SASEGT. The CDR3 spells CASSWGQNTEAFF. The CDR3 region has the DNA TGTGCCAGCAGCTGGGGACAGAACACTGAAGCTTTCTTT.

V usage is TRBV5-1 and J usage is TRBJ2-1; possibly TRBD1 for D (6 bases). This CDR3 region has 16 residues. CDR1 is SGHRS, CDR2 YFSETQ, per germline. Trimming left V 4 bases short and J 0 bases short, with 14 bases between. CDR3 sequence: CASSPLDRNSYNEQFF. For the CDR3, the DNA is TGCGCCAGCAGCCCCCTGGACAGAAACTCCTACAATGAGCAGTTCTTC.

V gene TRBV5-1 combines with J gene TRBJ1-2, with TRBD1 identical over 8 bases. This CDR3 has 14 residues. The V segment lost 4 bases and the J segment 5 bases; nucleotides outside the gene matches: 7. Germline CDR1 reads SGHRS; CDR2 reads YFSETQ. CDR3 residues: CASSTTGQEYGYTF. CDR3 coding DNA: TGCGCCAGCAGCACTACGGGACAGGAGTATGGCTACACCTTC.

Here the CDR3 reads CASSPGTSGSRAPQFF. The DNA of the CDR3 is TGCGCCAGCAGCCCAGGGACTAGCGGGAGTAGAGCTCCCCAGTTCTTC. This chain connects TRBV4-1 to TRBJ2-1; 14 bases map to TRBD2. Germline V lookup: CDR1 MGHRA, CDR2 YSYEKL. V shed 4 bases and J 13 bases; nucleotides not matched to a gene: 12. This CDR3 is 16 amino acids long.

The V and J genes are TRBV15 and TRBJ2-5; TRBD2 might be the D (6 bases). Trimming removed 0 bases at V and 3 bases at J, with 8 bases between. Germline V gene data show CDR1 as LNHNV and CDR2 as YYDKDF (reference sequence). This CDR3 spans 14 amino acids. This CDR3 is CATSREGGEETQYF. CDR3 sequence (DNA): TGTGCCACCAGCAGAGAGGGGGGAGAAGAGACCCAGTACTTC.

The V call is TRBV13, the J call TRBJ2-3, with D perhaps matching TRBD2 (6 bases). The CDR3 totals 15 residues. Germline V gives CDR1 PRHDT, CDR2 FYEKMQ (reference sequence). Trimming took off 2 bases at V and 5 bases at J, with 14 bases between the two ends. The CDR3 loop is CASSLRGQGGDTQYF. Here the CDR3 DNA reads TGTGCCAGCAGCTTAAGGGGTCAGGGAGGAGATACGCAGTATTTT.

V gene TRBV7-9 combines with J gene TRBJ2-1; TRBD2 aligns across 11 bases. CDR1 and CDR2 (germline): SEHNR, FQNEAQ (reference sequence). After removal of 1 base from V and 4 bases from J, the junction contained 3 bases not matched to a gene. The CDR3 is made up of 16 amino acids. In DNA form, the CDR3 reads TGTGCCAGCAGCTTAGTCCCTAGCGGGGGGTACAATGAGCAGTTCTTC. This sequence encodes CASSLVPSGGYNEQFF.

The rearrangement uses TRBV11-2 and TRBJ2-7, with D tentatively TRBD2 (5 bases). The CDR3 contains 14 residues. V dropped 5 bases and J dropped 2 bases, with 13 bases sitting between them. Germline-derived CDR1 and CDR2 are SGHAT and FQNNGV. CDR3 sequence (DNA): TGTGCCAGCAGCCCCTTACTAGTTCCCTACGAGCAGTACTTC. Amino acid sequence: CASSPLLVPYEQYF.